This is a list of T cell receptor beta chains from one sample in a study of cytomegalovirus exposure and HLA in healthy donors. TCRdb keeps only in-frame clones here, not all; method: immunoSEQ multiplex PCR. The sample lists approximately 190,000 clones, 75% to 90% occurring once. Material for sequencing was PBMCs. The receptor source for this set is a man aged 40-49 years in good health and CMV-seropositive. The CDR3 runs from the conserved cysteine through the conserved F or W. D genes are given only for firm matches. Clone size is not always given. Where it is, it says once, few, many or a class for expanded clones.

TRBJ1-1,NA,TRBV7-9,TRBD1,CASSNRGTEAFF,TGTGCCAGCAGCAACAGGGGAACTGAAGCTTTCTTT
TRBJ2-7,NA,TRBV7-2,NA,CASSWAGGGSYEQYF,TGTGCCAGCAGCTGGGCTGGGGGGGGCTCTTACGAGCAGTACTTC
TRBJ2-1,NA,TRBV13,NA,CASSLGASRTEQFF,TGTGCCAGCAGCTTAGGAGCGTCGCGGACAGAGCAGTTCTTC
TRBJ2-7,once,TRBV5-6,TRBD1,CASSLVDREPYEQYF,TGTGCCAGCAGCTTGGTAGACAGGGAACCCTACGAGCAGTACTTC
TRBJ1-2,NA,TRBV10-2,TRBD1,CASSESPTGGNYGYTF,TGCGCCAGCAGTGAGTCACCGACAGGGGGCAACTATGGCTACACCTTC
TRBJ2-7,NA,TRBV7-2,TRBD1,CASRADRASAYEQYF,TGTGCCAGCAGAGCAGACAGGGCGAGTGCCTACGAGCAGTACTTC
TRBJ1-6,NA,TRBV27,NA,CASSSHRDTSPLHF,TGTGCCAGCAGTTCGCACAGGGATACTTCACCCCTCCACTTT
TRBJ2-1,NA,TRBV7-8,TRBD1,CASSRIPDRRSYNEQFF,TGTGCCAGCAGCCGGATCCCGGACAGGCGTTCCTACAATGAGCAGTTCTTC
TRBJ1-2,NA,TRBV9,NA,CASSTSSQGYTF,TGTGCCAGCAGCACAAGTTCTCAAGGCTACACCTTC
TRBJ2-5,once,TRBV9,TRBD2,CASSPGLAETQYF,TGTGCCAGCAGCCCGGGACTAGCAGAGACCCAGTACTTC
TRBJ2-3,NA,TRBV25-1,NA,CASSEPAGGDTQYF,TGTGCCAGCAGTGAGCCAGCGGGTGGGGATACGCAGTATTTT
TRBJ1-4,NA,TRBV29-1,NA,CSASFSTNEKLFF,TGCAGCGCCTCGTTCTCAACTAATGAAAAACTGTTTTTT
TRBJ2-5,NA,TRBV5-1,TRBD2,CASSLMGLAGMETQYF,TGCGCCAGCAGCTTGATGGGACTAGCGGGGATGGAGACCCAGTACTTC
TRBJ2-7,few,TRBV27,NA,CASSDTTGFRPYEQYF,TGTGCCAGCAGCGACACGACAGGCTTTCGCCCCTACGAGCAGTACTTC
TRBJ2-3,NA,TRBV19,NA,CASSIVGGAGTQYF,TGTGCCAGTAGTATCGTAGGGGGGGCTGGTACGCAGTATTTT
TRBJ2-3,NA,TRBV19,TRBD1,CASSRDRGDTQYF,TGTGCCAGTAGTAGGGACAGGGGGGATACGCAGTATTTT
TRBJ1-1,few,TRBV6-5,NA,CASSRPSTEAFF,TGTGCCAGCAGCAGGCCGAGCACTGAAGCTTTCTTT
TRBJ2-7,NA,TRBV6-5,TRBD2,CASISGGYEQYF,TGTGCCAGCATCAGCGGGGGTTACGAGCAGTACTTC
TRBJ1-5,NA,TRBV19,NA,CASSGDQGSNQPQHF,TGTGCCAGTAGTGGTGATCAGGGTTCCAATCAGCCCCAGCATTTT
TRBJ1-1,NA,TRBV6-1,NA,CASSEVGGNTEAFF,TGTGCCAGCAGTGAAGTCGGGGGGAACACTGAAGCTTTCTTT